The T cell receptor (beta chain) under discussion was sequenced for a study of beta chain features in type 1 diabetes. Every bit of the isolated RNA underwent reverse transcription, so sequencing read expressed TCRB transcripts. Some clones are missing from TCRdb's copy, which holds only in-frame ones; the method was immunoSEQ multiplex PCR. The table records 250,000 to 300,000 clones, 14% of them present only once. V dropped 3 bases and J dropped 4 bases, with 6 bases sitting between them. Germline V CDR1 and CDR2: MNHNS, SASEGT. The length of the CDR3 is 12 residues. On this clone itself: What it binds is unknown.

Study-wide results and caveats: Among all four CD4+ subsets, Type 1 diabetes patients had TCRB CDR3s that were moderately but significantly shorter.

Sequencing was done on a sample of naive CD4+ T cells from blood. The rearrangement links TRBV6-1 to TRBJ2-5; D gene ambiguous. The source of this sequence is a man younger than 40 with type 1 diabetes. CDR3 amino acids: CASSDWAETQYF. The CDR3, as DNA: TGTGCCAGCAGTGATTGGGCAGAGACCCAGTACTTC.